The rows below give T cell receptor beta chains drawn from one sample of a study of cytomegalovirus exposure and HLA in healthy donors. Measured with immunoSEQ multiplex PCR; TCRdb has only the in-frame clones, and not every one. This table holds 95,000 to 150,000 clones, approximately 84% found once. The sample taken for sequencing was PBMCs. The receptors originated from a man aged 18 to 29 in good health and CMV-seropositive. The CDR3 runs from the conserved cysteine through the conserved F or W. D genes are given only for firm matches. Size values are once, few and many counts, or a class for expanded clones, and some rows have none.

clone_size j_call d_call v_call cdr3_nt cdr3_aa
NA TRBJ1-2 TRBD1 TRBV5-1 TGCGCCAGCAGTTTAGGACAGGCCGGAACGTATGGCTACACCTTC CASSLGQAGTYGYTF
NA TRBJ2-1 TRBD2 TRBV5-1 TGCGCCAGCACCCAGACTAGCGGGAGCCCGCGGCAGTTCTTC CASTQTSGSPRQFF
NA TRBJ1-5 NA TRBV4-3 TGCGCCAGCAGCCAAGATAGTGGGGGCCCGATTCAGCCCCAGCATTTT CASSQDSGGPIQPQHF
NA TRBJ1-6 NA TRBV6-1 TGTGCCAGCAGTGAACGCGGGGTACCCTATAATTCACCCCTCCACTTT CASSERGVPYNSPLHF
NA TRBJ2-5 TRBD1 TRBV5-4 TGTGCCAGCAGCTTATCAGCAAGGGACAGGGAGCAGTACTTC CASSLSARDREQYF
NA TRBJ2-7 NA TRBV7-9 TGTGCCAGCAGCCACTGGACACTCAGGCGCTCCTACGAGCAGTACTTC CASSHWTLRRSYEQYF
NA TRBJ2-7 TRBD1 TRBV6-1 TGTGCCAGCAGTGCGGGACAGGCCTACGAGCAGTACTTC CASSAGQAYEQYF
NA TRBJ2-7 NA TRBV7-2 TGTGCCAGCAGCTCGGTTTTTGAGCGCGAGCAGTACTTC CASSSVFEREQYF
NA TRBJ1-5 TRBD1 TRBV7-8 TGTGCCAGCAGCTTAGACAGGGGGACATATCAGCCCCAGCATTTT CASSLDRGTYQPQHF
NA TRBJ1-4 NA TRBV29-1 TGCAGCGTTGAGGGGACAAGAGATGAAAAACTGTTTTTT CSVEGTRDEKLFF
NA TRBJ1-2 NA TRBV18 TGTGCCAGCTCACCACAGGAGGAAGGGCTCTATGGCTACACCTTC CASSPQEEGLYGYTF
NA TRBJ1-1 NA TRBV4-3 TGCGCCAGCAGCCAAGATTCGCCGGGGGGGCTGAGGACTGAAGCTTTCTTT CASSQDSPGGLRTEAFF
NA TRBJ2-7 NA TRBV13 TGTGCCAGCAGCACCGGCCGACAGACCAACTCCTACGAGCAGTACTTC CASSTGRQTNSYEQYF
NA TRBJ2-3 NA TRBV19 TGTGCCAGTAGTATTTATAAGGGGGGCACAGATACGCAGTATTTT CASSIYKGGTDTQYF
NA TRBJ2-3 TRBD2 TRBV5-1 TGCGCCAGCAGCTTACGCGGGGGGCCAGATACGCAGTATTTT CASSLRGGPDTQYF
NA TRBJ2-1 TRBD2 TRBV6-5 TGTGCCAGCAGTTTGCGGGGGGGCAGTGAGCAGTTCTTC CASSLRGGSEQFF
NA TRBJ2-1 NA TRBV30 TGTGCCTGGAGTAGATCAGGGTTTGGTGAGCAGTTCTTC CAWSRSGFGEQFF
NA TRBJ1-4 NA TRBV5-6 TGTGCCAGCAGCTTGCAGGGTCGGTGGGAAAAACTGTTTTTT CASSLQGRWEKLFF
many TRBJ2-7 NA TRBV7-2 TGTGCCAGCAGCTGGTTCCCGGGGGACAGAGCCTACGAGCAGTACTTC CASSWFPGDRAYEQYF
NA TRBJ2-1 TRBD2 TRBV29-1 TGCAGCGTTGAATTGTCAGGGAGGGGTAGGGAGCAGTTCTTC CSVELSGRGREQFF
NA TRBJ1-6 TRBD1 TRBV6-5 TGTGCCAGCATGGGGACAGGGCTAAATTCACCCCTCCACTTT CASMGTGLNSPLHF
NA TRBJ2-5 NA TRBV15 TGTGCCACCAGCAGAGAACAGGGAGACCAAGAGACCCAGTACTTC CATSREQGDQETQYF
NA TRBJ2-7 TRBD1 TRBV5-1 TGCGCCAGCAGATACCAGGGGGTGATCCACGAGCAGTACTTC CASRYQGVIHEQYF
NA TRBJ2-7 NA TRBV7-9 TGTGCCAGCAGCTTAGTTGCAGGGCTTGGCGAGCAGTACTTC CASSLVAGLGEQYF
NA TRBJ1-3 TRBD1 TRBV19 TGTGCCAGTAGCCCAGGGGGCAAAAACACCATATATTTT CASSPGGKNTIYF
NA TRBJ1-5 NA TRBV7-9 TGTTCCAGCAGCTTGAGTCCCGTGGGAGGGAGCAATCAGCCCCAGCATTTT CSSSLSPVGGSNQPQHF
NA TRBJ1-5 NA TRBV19 TGTGCCAGTAGTATAGATGATCCAGGGAAGGTTGTTTATCAGCCCCAGCATTTT CASSIDDPGKVVYQPQHF
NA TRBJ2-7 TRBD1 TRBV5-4 TGTGCCAGCAGCCGAGGACAGGGAACCCTTACCTACGAGCAGTACTTC CASSRGQGTLTYEQYF